These T cell receptor beta chains were read from a single sample in a study of OX40 agonist ivuxolimab in advanced cancers. This table comes from immunoSEQ multiplex PCR, and its TCRdb copy is limited to in-frame clones, with some not included. The data contain about 80,000 clones, around nine tenths of them singletons. The specimen was CD4+ or CD8+ T cells sorted from blood, collected in a trial of the OX40 agonist ivuxolimab. The receptor source for this set is an adult with an advanced solid tumor such as melanoma, head and neck, liver or kidney cancer. The CDR3 runs from the conserved cysteine through the conserved F or W. The order of the fields is CDR3 DNA, CDR3 protein, D gene, clone size, J gene, V gene. A D gene is named only where the DNA matches it firmly. Clone size is stated in some rows and not others, as once, few, many or a class when expanded.

CDR3nt: TGTGCCAGCTCACTGGGGACTGCTGGGGAGCTGTTTTTT
CDR3aa: CASSLGTAGELFF
d_gene: .
abundance: .
j_gene: TRBJ2-2
v_gene: TRBV18

CDR3nt: TGTGCCAGCAGCACCATTCCTCAGAAGGGCTTCTACTATGGCTACACCTTC
CDR3aa: CASSTIPQKGFYYGYTF
d_gene: .
abundance: .
j_gene: TRBJ1-2
v_gene: TRBV5-4

CDR3nt: TGTGCCAGCAGCTCAGAGACTAGGGCCAACACAGATACGCAGTATTTT
CDR3aa: CASSSETRANTDTQYF
d_gene: .
abundance: .
j_gene: TRBJ2-3
v_gene: TRBV7-6

CDR3nt: TGTGCCAGCAGTCAAGGGGCCCAGCCCCAGCATTTT
CDR3aa: CASSQGAQPQHF
d_gene: .
abundance: few
j_gene: TRBJ1-5
v_gene: TRBV28

CDR3nt: TGTGCCAGCAGCCGAGACAGGGCAGGCGAAAAACTGTTTTTT
CDR3aa: CASSRDRAGEKLFF
d_gene: TRBD1
abundance: .
j_gene: TRBJ1-4
v_gene: TRBV7-9

CDR3nt: TGTGCCAGCAGCTCATCGAGGACCAATGAAAAACTGTTTTTT
CDR3aa: CASSSSRTNEKLFF
d_gene: .
abundance: .
j_gene: TRBJ1-4
v_gene: TRBV7-9

CDR3nt: TGCAGCGTTGAAAGCCGGGACAGGGAACTCTATGGCTACACCTTC
CDR3aa: CSVESRDRELYGYTF
d_gene: TRBD1
abundance: once
j_gene: TRBJ1-2
v_gene: TRBV29-1

CDR3nt: TGCGCCAGCAGCCAAGTACCGGGACAGGGGTCTAACTATGGCTACACCTTC
CDR3aa: CASSQVPGQGSNYGYTF
d_gene: TRBD1
abundance: few
j_gene: TRBJ1-2
v_gene: TRBV4-3

CDR3nt: TGTGCCAGCAGTGCTGACAGGCTGTCTAACTATGGCTACACCTTC
CDR3aa: CASSADRLSNYGYTF
d_gene: .
abundance: .
j_gene: TRBJ1-2
v_gene: TRBV2

CDR3nt: TGCGCCAGCAGCCAAGGCACCACCAGGGTGAACACTGAAGCTTTCTTT
CDR3aa: CASSQGTTRVNTEAFF
d_gene: .
abundance: .
j_gene: TRBJ1-1
v_gene: TRBV4-1

CDR3nt: TGTGCCAGCAGCCGCCGAGGGCTAGCGGGAGGAGTAGACAATGAGCAGTTCTTC
CDR3aa: CASSRRGLAGGVDNEQFF
d_gene: TRBD2
abundance: .
j_gene: TRBJ2-1
v_gene: TRBV7-3

CDR3nt: TGCGCCAGCAGCCCACAGGGGGCTGGCACCGGGGAGCTGTTTTTT
CDR3aa: CASSPQGAGTGELFF
d_gene: TRBD1
abundance: .
j_gene: TRBJ2-2
v_gene: TRBV5-1

CDR3nt: TGTGCCAGCAGCTTAGTAGGGGGTCCCGAGCAGTACTTC
CDR3aa: CASSLVGGPEQYF
d_gene: .
abundance: .
j_gene: TRBJ2-7
v_gene: TRBV7-9

CDR3nt: TGTGCCAGCAGGCCTGGACTAGCGGGAGGCCGGGAGCAGTTCTTC
CDR3aa: CASRPGLAGGREQFF
d_gene: TRBD2
abundance: .
j_gene: TRBJ2-1
v_gene: TRBV6-5

CDR3nt: TGTGCCAGCAGCCCCCGGGGTATCGGTCCGGAAGAGACCCAGTACTTC
CDR3aa: CASSPRGIGPEETQYF
d_gene: .
abundance: .
j_gene: TRBJ2-5
v_gene: TRBV11-2

CDR3nt: TGTGCCAGCAGCCGGGAGTACCGGAGGTTCTCTGAAGCTTTCTTT
CDR3aa: CASSREYRRFSEAFF
d_gene: .
abundance: .
j_gene: TRBJ1-1
v_gene: TRBV7-9

CDR3nt: TGCGCCAGCCTGGGACAGGGATCCTATGGCTACACCTTC
CDR3aa: CASLGQGSYGYTF
d_gene: TRBD1
abundance: few
j_gene: TRBJ1-2
v_gene: TRBV4-1

CDR3nt: TGTGCCAGCAGTCTCGGGACAGGGGGTGGCTACACCTTC
CDR3aa: CASSLGTGGGYTF
d_gene: TRBD1
abundance: .
j_gene: TRBJ1-2
v_gene: TRBV28

CDR3nt: TGTGCCAGCAGAAACCTTTGGAAATCTGGAAACACCATATATTTT
CDR3aa: CASRNLWKSGNTIYF
d_gene: .
abundance: .
j_gene: TRBJ1-3
v_gene: TRBV6-1

CDR3nt: TGTGCCAGCAGCTCGGGACGGCGTAATTCACCCCTCCACTTT
CDR3aa: CASSSGRRNSPLHF
d_gene: .
abundance: once
j_gene: TRBJ1-6
v_gene: TRBV5-4

CDR3nt: TGTGCCAGTAGTGCACCCAGATCCAGGACAGGGTTCCCTTGGGGCAATCAGCCCCAGCATTTT
CDR3aa: CASSAPRSRTGFPWGNQPQHF
d_gene: TRBD1
abundance: .
j_gene: TRBJ1-5
v_gene: TRBV19

CDR3nt: TGTGCCAGCAGCCCACTCGACCGGACGGCGGATACGCAGTATTTT
CDR3aa: CASSPLDRTADTQYF
d_gene: .
abundance: .
j_gene: TRBJ2-3
v_gene: TRBV5-4

CDR3nt: TGTGCCAGCAGCTCGGCGGAATTGGTGAACTATGGCTACACCTTC
CDR3aa: CASSSAELVNYGYTF
d_gene: .
abundance: .
j_gene: TRBJ1-2
v_gene: TRBV5-8

CDR3nt: TGTGCCAGCAGGGACAGGGCTATGAACACTGAAGCTTTCTTT
CDR3aa: CASRDRAMNTEAFF
d_gene: TRBD1
abundance: .
j_gene: TRBJ1-1
v_gene: TRBV6-5

CDR3nt: TGTGCCAGCAGCTTAGTTTCTACCGGGGAGCTGTTTTTT
CDR3aa: CASSLVSTGELFF
d_gene: .
abundance: .
j_gene: TRBJ2-2
v_gene: TRBV7-9

CDR3nt: TGTGCCAGCAGCGTAGGGCTAGCGGGGGGCCCAGATACGCAGTATTTT
CDR3aa: CASSVGLAGGPDTQYF
d_gene: TRBD2
abundance: .
j_gene: TRBJ2-3
v_gene: TRBV9

CDR3nt: TGTGCCAGCAGCTGGCGGGGACAGGGAGTCTTC
CDR3aa: CASSWRGQGVF
d_gene: TRBD1
abundance: .
j_gene: TRBJ1-2
v_gene: TRBV5-6

CDR3nt: TGCGCCAGCAGCCAACCAACAGGGAGGAAAAACATTCAGTACTTC
CDR3aa: CASSQPTGRKNIQYF
d_gene: .
abundance: .
j_gene: TRBJ2-4
v_gene: TRBV4-1

CDR3nt: TGCGCCAGCAGCTTGTCATCCGTGAACACTGAAGCTTTCTTT
CDR3aa: CASSLSSVNTEAFF
d_gene: .
abundance: .
j_gene: TRBJ1-1
v_gene: TRBV5-1

CDR3nt: TGTGCCAGCAGCTTACGGGGACGCGATGTAATCTACGAGCAGTACTTC
CDR3aa: CASSLRGRDVIYEQYF
d_gene: .
abundance: .
j_gene: TRBJ2-7
v_gene: TRBV7-2

CDR3nt: TGCGCCAGCAGCTTGACAGGGTATCTCCAAGAGACCCAGTACTTC
CDR3aa: CASSLTGYLQETQYF
d_gene: .
abundance: .
j_gene: TRBJ2-5
v_gene: TRBV5-1

CDR3nt: TGCGCCAGCAGCCAACCCGGACAGGGCGCGAACACCGGGGAGCTGTTTTTT
CDR3aa: CASSQPGQGANTGELFF
d_gene: TRBD1
abundance: .
j_gene: TRBJ2-2
v_gene: TRBV5-1

CDR3nt: TGTGCCAGCAGCTTAGCAGGGGGGTCGACTGAAGCTTTCTTT
CDR3aa: CASSLAGGSTEAFF
d_gene: TRBD1
abundance: .
j_gene: TRBJ1-1
v_gene: TRBV11-3

CDR3nt: TGCGCCAGCAGCTTGATTATTGGGACGAACACTGAAGCTTTCTTT
CDR3aa: CASSLIIGTNTEAFF
d_gene: .
abundance: .
j_gene: TRBJ1-1
v_gene: TRBV5-1

CDR3nt: TGTGCCAGCAGTCCAGGCGTAGCGGGAGGGTACAATGAGCAGTTCTTC
CDR3aa: CASSPGVAGGYNEQFF
d_gene: TRBD2
abundance: .
j_gene: TRBJ2-1
v_gene: TRBV11-3

CDR3nt: TGTGCCAGCAGCCCAATACAGGTGAGGTCTGAAGCTTTCTTT
CDR3aa: CASSPIQVRSEAFF
d_gene: .
abundance: .
j_gene: TRBJ1-1
v_gene: TRBV7-9

CDR3nt: TGTGCCAGCAGCCAGACAGGGGCTATTGGAAACACCATATATTTT
CDR3aa: CASSQTGAIGNTIYF
d_gene: TRBD1
abundance: .
j_gene: TRBJ1-3
v_gene: TRBV4-2

CDR3nt: TGTGCCAGCAGTTTATCAGCAGGGAGAAACACCATATATTTT
CDR3aa: CASSLSAGRNTIYF
d_gene: .
abundance: .
j_gene: TRBJ1-3
v_gene: TRBV27

CDR3nt: TGTGCCAGCAGTGGGACAGGGACTGAAGCTTTCTTT
CDR3aa: CASSGTGTEAFF
d_gene: TRBD1
abundance: .
j_gene: TRBJ1-1
v_gene: TRBV6-1

CDR3nt: TGCAGCGTCTGGGGGGGTAGTGGAGATACGCAGTATTTT
CDR3aa: CSVWGGSGDTQYF
d_gene: TRBD2
abundance: .
j_gene: TRBJ2-3
v_gene: TRBV29-1

CDR3nt: TGTGCCAGCAGTTTATTGACTAGCGGGAGTATAGGGAATGAGCAGTTCTTC
CDR3aa: CASSLLTSGSIGNEQFF
d_gene: TRBD2
abundance: .
j_gene: TRBJ2-1
v_gene: TRBV28

CDR3nt: TGTGCCAGCAGCTTGATGGGGGCGAGTCAGCCCCAGCATTTT
CDR3aa: CASSLMGASQPQHF
d_gene: .
abundance: .
j_gene: TRBJ1-5
v_gene: TRBV5-5

CDR3nt: TGTGCCAGCAGCTATACTAGCGGGAGGAGCACAGATACGCAGTATTTT
CDR3aa: CASSYTSGRSTDTQYF
d_gene: TRBD2
abundance: .
j_gene: TRBJ2-3
v_gene: TRBV5-6

CDR3nt: TGTGCCAGCTCACCCATGTACGAGCAGTACTTC
CDR3aa: CASSPMYEQYF
d_gene: .
abundance: few
j_gene: TRBJ2-7
v_gene: TRBV18

CDR3nt: TGTGCCACTACAAGGACAGGGTCTAACTATGGCTACACCTTC
CDR3aa: CATTRTGSNYGYTF
d_gene: TRBD1
abundance: .
j_gene: TRBJ1-2
v_gene: TRBV7-9

CDR3nt: TGTGTCAGAAGCGCCGGACAGGGCAGAATGAACACTGAAGCTTTCTTT
CDR3aa: CVRSAGQGRMNTEAFF
d_gene: .
abundance: .
j_gene: TRBJ1-1
v_gene: TRBV7-5

CDR3nt: TGTGCCAGCAGCTTGGCTCGGAGCTCCTACGAGCAGTACTTC
CDR3aa: CASSLARSSYEQYF
d_gene: .
abundance: .
j_gene: TRBJ2-7
v_gene: TRBV5-5

CDR3nt: TGTGCCAGCAGCCCCACCTCAAGTTTTTCGGGTCTCTACAATGAGCAGTTCTTC
CDR3aa: CASSPTSSFSGLYNEQFF
d_gene: .
abundance: .
j_gene: TRBJ2-1
v_gene: TRBV5-5

CDR3nt: TGTGCCAGCTCTCCGGGACAGGGGTTATGGCAGCCCCAGCATTTT
CDR3aa: CASSPGQGLWQPQHF
d_gene: TRBD1
abundance: .
j_gene: TRBJ1-5
v_gene: TRBV18

CDR3nt: TGCGCCAGCAGCTTGGAAACTAGCGGGGGGGCTCATACGCAGTATTTT
CDR3aa: CASSLETSGGAHTQYF
d_gene: TRBD2
abundance: .
j_gene: TRBJ2-3
v_gene: TRBV5-1

CDR3nt: TGTGCCAGCACGGGACTAGCGGGACCCACAGATACGCAGTATTTT
CDR3aa: CASTGLAGPTDTQYF
d_gene: TRBD2
abundance: .
j_gene: TRBJ2-3
v_gene: TRBV7-2

CDR3nt: TGTGCCAGCAGTTTGGAATCGGGGATATATGGCTACACCTTC
CDR3aa: CASSLESGIYGYTF
d_gene: .
abundance: .
j_gene: TRBJ1-2
v_gene: TRBV28

CDR3nt: TGTGCCAGCGCATGGGAGGGCACAGATACGCAGTATTTT
CDR3aa: CASAWEGTDTQYF
d_gene: .
abundance: .
j_gene: TRBJ2-3
v_gene: TRBV9

CDR3nt: TGTGCCAGCAGCTTCGGGGGGATTGTTGAGGAAAAACTGTTTTTT
CDR3aa: CASSFGGIVEEKLFF
d_gene: .
abundance: .
j_gene: TRBJ1-4
v_gene: TRBV5-5

CDR3nt: TGCGCCAGCAGCCTTTACGGGACGGTTAACACTGAAGCTTTCTTT
CDR3aa: CASSLYGTVNTEAFF
d_gene: .
abundance: once
j_gene: TRBJ1-1
v_gene: TRBV7-3

CDR3nt: TGTGCCAGCAGCGCCCAGATACTCCAAGGAAAACTGTTTTTT
CDR3aa: CASSAQILQGKLFF
d_gene: .
abundance: .
j_gene: TRBJ1-4
v_gene: TRBV9

CDR3nt: TGCGCCAGCAGTATCCGGGACAGATCTTTAGGGGGTACCGGGGAGCTGTTTTTT
CDR3aa: CASSIRDRSLGGTGELFF
d_gene: TRBD1
abundance: .
j_gene: TRBJ2-2
v_gene: TRBV5-1

CDR3nt: TGTGCCAGCAGTCCTTCGACAGGGAGGCAAAATGGCTACACCTTC
CDR3aa: CASSPSTGRQNGYTF
d_gene: TRBD1
abundance: .
j_gene: TRBJ1-2
v_gene: TRBV27

CDR3nt: TGTGCCACCACTTACTCCGGGGGTGCAACTAATGAAAAACTGTTTTTT
CDR3aa: CATTYSGGATNEKLFF
d_gene: .
abundance: once
j_gene: TRBJ1-4
v_gene: TRBV15